Shown below are 7 T cell receptor beta chains from a single sample sequenced in a study of blood T cell repertoires in COVID-19. TCRdb's copy holds only in-frame clones and misses some; the assay was immunoSEQ multiplex PCR. The repertoire holds approximately 110,000 clones, about three quarters seen once, with 15% to 20% in the top ten. Sequenced material: peripheral blood. The receptors were gathered from a woman between 65 and 79 years old with acute or convalescent COVID-19.

The rearrangement uses TRBV7-2 and TRBJ1-6; the D is unclear. V was shortened by 7 bases and J by 8 bases, with 12 bases between the two germline ends. Germline values: CDR1 SGHTA, CDR2 FQGNSA. The CDR3 spans 13 residues. CDR3 nucleotides: TGTGCCAGCACCTCTAGTGGGTATTCACCCCTCCACTTT. Encoded protein: CASTSSGYSPLHF.

The chain combines TRBV30 with TRBJ1-1; tentative D call: TRBD1 (6 bases). With 7 bases removed from V and 1 base from J, the gap between germline ends came to 13 bases. Germline CDR1 is GTSNPN and CDR2 is SVGIG (reference sequence). This CDR3 is 13 amino acids long. This CDR3 reads CAFTGLWNTEAFF. In nucleotides, the CDR3 is TGTGCCTTCACAGGGCTTTGGAACACTGAAGCTTTCTTT. Complete variable domain (other parts from reference TRBV30 and TRBJ1-1): SQTIHQWPATLVQPVGSPLSLECTVEGTSNPNLYWYRQAAGRGLQLLFYSVGIGQISSEVPQNLSASRPQDRQFILSSKKLLLSDSGFYLCAFTGLWNTEAFFGQGTRLTVV.

The chain combines TRBV6-5 with TRBJ1-1; no reliable D call. CDR1 and CDR2 (germline): MNHEY, SVGAGI. V dropped 4 bases and J dropped 1 base, with 7 bases sitting between them. The CDR3 has 13 amino acids. The CDR3 loop is CASSSLGNTEAFF. The CDR3 DNA reads TGTGCCAGCAGTTCACTAGGGAACACTGAAGCTTTCTTT.

The chain employs TRBV7-6 and TRBJ1-5, with D unclear. This CDR3 has 13 residues. Germline V gene sequence: CDR1 SGHVS, CDR2 FNYEAQ. The V gene lost 6 bases and the J gene lost 6 bases, with 12 bases spanning the gap. DNA of the CDR3: TGTGCCAGCAGTCTCGGTCCACTTCAGCCCCAGCATTTT. This encodes CASSLGPLQPQHF.

The sample holds one count of this clone. This sequence joins TRBV9 and TRBJ1-6; the match to TRBD1 covers 7 bases. CDR3 length equals 16 residues. The J segment lost 5 bases and the V segment lost 0 bases, leaving 5 bases of the junction unmatched. CDR1 is SGDLS and CDR2 is YYNGEE in the germline V gene. The DNA of the CDR3 is TGTGCCAGCAGCGTAGAGGGACAGCCTGATAATTCACCCCTCCACTTT. This sequence encodes CASSVEGQPDNSPLHF. The entire variable domain, with the rest obtained from reference TRBV9 and TRBJ1-6, is as follows: DSGVTQTPKHLITATGQRVTLRCSPRSGDLSVYWYQQSLDQGLQFLIQYYNGEERAKGNILERFSAQQFPDLHSELNLSSLELGDSALYFCASSVEGQPDNSPLHFGNGTRLTVT.

This chain links TRBV3-1 (or the pseudogene TRBV3-2) with TRBJ2-1; tentative D call: TRBD2 (5 bases). Trimming took off 3 bases at V and 10 bases at J, with 7 bases between the two ends. The CDR3 length is 11 residues. CDR1 and CDR2 (germline): LGHDT, YNNKEL (reference sequence). DNA for the CDR3: TGTGCCAGCAGCCATACGGGAGAGCAGTTCTTC. Translated, it gives CASSHTGEQFF.

The chain combines TRBV28 with TRBJ2-3; 13 nucleotides match TRBD2. This CDR3 is built from 16 residues. Germline trimming cut 5 bases from V and 4 bases from J; bases unmatched to any gene: 6. Germline V gene data show CDR1 as MDHEN and CDR2 as SYDVKM. The CDR3 bases are TGTGCCAGCAGTCCGGGGACTAGCGGGGCTGCAGATACGCAGTATTTT. Amino acids: CASSPGTSGAADTQYF.